A selection of T cell receptor beta chains follows, all from one sample in a study of cytomegalovirus exposure and HLA in healthy donors. TCRdb's table, derived via immunoSEQ multiplex PCR, lists solely in-frame clones and lacks some. The sample has about 55,000 clones, roughly 82% seen once; the top ten hold 1.6%. The sequencing sample was made of PBMCs. The receptors shown here come from a man aged 30 to 45 in good health and CMV-seronegative. CDR3s include the opening cysteine and the closing phenylalanine or tryptophan. The order of the fields is D gene, CDR3 length, V gene, J gene, CDR3 protein. The D gene is left open where the match is weak.

d_gene: TRBD1; len: 14; v_gene: TRBV15; j_gene: TRBJ2-7; CDR3aa: CATSRRDRGYEQYF
d_gene: .; len: 14; v_gene: TRBV5-6; j_gene: TRBJ1-5; CDR3aa: CASSFRGEYQPQHF
d_gene: .; len: 14; v_gene: TRBV5-6; j_gene: TRBJ2-5; CDR3aa: CASSWSTGGKTQYF
d_gene: TRBD2; len: 15; v_gene: TRBV10-1; j_gene: TRBJ2-7; CDR3aa: CASSRGAGLSYEQYF
d_gene: TRBD2; len: 13; v_gene: TRBV5-4; j_gene: TRBJ2-7; CDR3aa: CASRYGLAREQYF
d_gene: TRBD1; len: 15; v_gene: TRBV7-2; j_gene: TRBJ2-5; CDR3aa: CASSLLTGAWETQYF
d_gene: TRBD1; len: 19; v_gene: TRBV10-1; j_gene: TRBJ2-6; CDR3aa: CASSRGWGQGGSGANVLTF
d_gene: .; len: 17; v_gene: TRBV18; j_gene: TRBJ1-4; CDR3aa: CASSPPGGFGTNEKLFF
d_gene: TRBD1; len: 16; v_gene: TRBV19; j_gene: TRBJ1-3; CDR3aa: CASSEGQGVSGNTIYF
d_gene: .; len: 14; v_gene: TRBV14; j_gene: TRBJ2-1; CDR3aa: CASSRTGSYNEQFF
d_gene: TRBD1; len: 15; v_gene: TRBV5-1; j_gene: TRBJ2-1; CDR3aa: CASSLGQPLGNEQFF
d_gene: TRBD1; len: 11; v_gene: TRBV30; j_gene: TRBJ1-1; CDR3aa: CAGDRDREAFF
d_gene: .; len: 16; v_gene: TRBV6-5; j_gene: TRBJ1-3; CDR3aa: CASSYGSGVAGNTIYF
d_gene: TRBD2; len: 16; v_gene: TRBV9; j_gene: TRBJ2-3; CDR3aa: CASSAPSGVSTDTQYF
d_gene: .; len: 16; v_gene: TRBV5-6; j_gene: TRBJ1-3; CDR3aa: CASSWGVGHQGNTIYF
d_gene: TRBD1; len: 14; v_gene: TRBV13; j_gene: TRBJ1-4; CDR3aa: CASTVTGINEKLFF
d_gene: .; len: 16; v_gene: TRBV7-9; j_gene: TRBJ2-1; CDR3aa: CASSLGGSLSYNEQFF
d_gene: .; len: 15; v_gene: TRBV29-1; j_gene: TRBJ1-2; CDR3aa: CSVEAGYGQRYGYTF
d_gene: .; len: 13; v_gene: TRBV6-5; j_gene: .; CDR3aa: CASGQGPISEQYF
d_gene: .; len: 15; v_gene: TRBV18; j_gene: TRBJ1-2; CDR3aa: CASSPEAQTNYGYTF
d_gene: .; len: 13; v_gene: TRBV5-1; j_gene: TRBJ1-1; CDR3aa: CASSFGGFTEAFF
d_gene: TRBD1; len: 15; v_gene: TRBV5-1; j_gene: TRBJ1-1; CDR3aa: CASSADTGVNTEAFF
d_gene: .; len: 14; v_gene: TRBV19; j_gene: TRBJ1-3; CDR3aa: CASKGVGSGNTIYF
d_gene: .; len: 17; v_gene: TRBV2; j_gene: TRBJ2-6; CDR3aa: CASSGGERDSGANVLTF
d_gene: .; len: 15; v_gene: TRBV9; j_gene: TRBJ1-2; CDR3aa: CASSVATGPNYGYTF
d_gene: TRBD1; len: 14; v_gene: TRBV7-6; j_gene: TRBJ2-7; CDR3aa: CASSSKGASYEQYF
d_gene: TRBD1; len: 17; v_gene: TRBV28; j_gene: TRBJ2-6; CDR3aa: CASGLVQGAQGANVLTF
d_gene: .; len: 12; v_gene: TRBV10-3; j_gene: TRBJ2-1; CDR3aa: CAISEVDFDQFF
d_gene: .; len: 18; v_gene: TRBV11-2; j_gene: TRBJ1-6; CDR3aa: CASSLSYLRSSYNSPLHF
d_gene: .; len: 15; v_gene: TRBV19; j_gene: TRBJ1-2; CDR3aa: CASSIVGGQGYGYTF
d_gene: TRBD1; len: 15; v_gene: TRBV28; j_gene: TRBJ2-2; CDR3aa: CASSRTGGRSGELFF
d_gene: TRBD1; len: 15; v_gene: TRBV7-2; j_gene: TRBJ2-3; CDR3aa: CASSPTGPRSDTQYF
d_gene: .; len: 12; v_gene: TRBV7-6; j_gene: TRBJ2-5; CDR3aa: CASSSVRETQYF
d_gene: TRBD1; len: 15; v_gene: TRBV7-2; j_gene: TRBJ1-1; CDR3aa: CASSSKPGQGTEAFF
d_gene: .; len: 16; v_gene: TRBV4-2; j_gene: TRBJ1-2; CDR3aa: CASSLRGGRESYGYTF
d_gene: .; len: 12; v_gene: TRBV18; j_gene: TRBJ1-2; CDR3aa: CASSPGLGGYTF
d_gene: .; len: 13; v_gene: TRBV5-1; j_gene: TRBJ1-4; CDR3aa: CASSFSQNEKLFF
d_gene: .; len: 15; v_gene: TRBV28; j_gene: TRBJ1-1; CDR3aa: CASRRLGHQNTEAFF
d_gene: .; len: 13; v_gene: TRBV19; j_gene: TRBJ1-6; CDR3aa: CASSWQDNSPLHF
d_gene: .; len: 13; v_gene: TRBV4-1; j_gene: TRBJ2-1; CDR3aa: CASSPGRGNEQFF
d_gene: TRBD1; len: 15; v_gene: TRBV7-9; j_gene: TRBJ2-2; CDR3aa: CASRHQTGAGGELFF
d_gene: .; len: 16; v_gene: TRBV4-1; j_gene: TRBJ1-3; CDR3aa: CASSPTGSNSGNTIYF
d_gene: .; len: 16; v_gene: TRBV6-6; j_gene: TRBJ2-5; CDR3aa: CASSYGWGLGQETQYF
d_gene: TRBD1; len: 15; v_gene: TRBV25-1; j_gene: TRBJ1-2; CDR3aa: CAGSEQQGAGDGYTF
d_gene: .; len: 14; v_gene: TRBV6-6; j_gene: TRBJ1-5; CDR3aa: CASSLGQTYQPQHF
d_gene: TRBD1; len: 13; v_gene: TRBV7-9; j_gene: TRBJ1-2; CDR3aa: CACQGALDYGYTF
d_gene: .; len: 15; v_gene: TRBV5-1; j_gene: TRBJ1-4; CDR3aa: CASKLLTATNEKLFF
d_gene: .; len: 12; v_gene: TRBV30; j_gene: TRBJ1-2; CDR3aa: CAWNRGNYGYTF
d_gene: TRBD2; len: 14; v_gene: TRBV7-2; j_gene: TRBJ2-7; CDR3aa: CASSKNSGRIEQYF
d_gene: .; len: 14; v_gene: TRBV28; j_gene: TRBJ2-7; CDR3aa: CASSLWTVSYEQYF
d_gene: TRBD2; len: 19; v_gene: TRBV5-4; j_gene: TRBJ2-1; CDR3aa: CATKAWGSLPGLAYNEQFF